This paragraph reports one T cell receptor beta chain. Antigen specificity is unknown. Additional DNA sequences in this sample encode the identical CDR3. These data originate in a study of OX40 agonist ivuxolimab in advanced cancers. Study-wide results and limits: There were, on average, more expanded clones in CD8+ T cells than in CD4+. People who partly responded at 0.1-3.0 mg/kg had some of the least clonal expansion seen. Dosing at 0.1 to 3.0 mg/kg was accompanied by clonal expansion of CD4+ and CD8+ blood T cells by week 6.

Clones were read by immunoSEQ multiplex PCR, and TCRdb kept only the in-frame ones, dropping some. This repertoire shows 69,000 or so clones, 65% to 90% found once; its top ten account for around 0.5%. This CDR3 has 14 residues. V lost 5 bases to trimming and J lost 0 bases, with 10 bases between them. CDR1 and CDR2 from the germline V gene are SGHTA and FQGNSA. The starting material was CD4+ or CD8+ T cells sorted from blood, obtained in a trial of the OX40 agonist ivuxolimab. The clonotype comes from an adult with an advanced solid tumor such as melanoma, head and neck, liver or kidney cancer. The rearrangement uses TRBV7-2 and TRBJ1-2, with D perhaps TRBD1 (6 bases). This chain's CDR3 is CASSQGGTNYGYTF. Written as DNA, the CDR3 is TGTGCCAGCAGCCAAGGGGGGACTAACTATGGCTACACCTTC.